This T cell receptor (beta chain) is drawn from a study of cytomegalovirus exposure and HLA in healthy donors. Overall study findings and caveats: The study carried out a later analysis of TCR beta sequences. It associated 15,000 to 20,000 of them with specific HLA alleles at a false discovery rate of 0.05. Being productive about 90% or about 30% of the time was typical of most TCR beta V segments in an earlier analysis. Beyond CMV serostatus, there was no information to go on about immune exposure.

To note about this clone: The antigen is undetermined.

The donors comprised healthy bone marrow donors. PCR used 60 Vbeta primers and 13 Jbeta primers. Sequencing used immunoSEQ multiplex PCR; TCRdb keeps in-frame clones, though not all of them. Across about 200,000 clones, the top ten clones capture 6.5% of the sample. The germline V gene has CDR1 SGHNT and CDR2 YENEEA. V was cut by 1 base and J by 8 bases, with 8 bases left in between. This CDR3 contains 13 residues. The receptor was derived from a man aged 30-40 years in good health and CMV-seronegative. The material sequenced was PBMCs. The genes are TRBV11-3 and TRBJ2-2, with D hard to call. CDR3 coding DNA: TGTGCCAGCAGCTTAGCTTTTCGGGGGGAGCTGTTTTTT. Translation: CASSLAFRGELFF.